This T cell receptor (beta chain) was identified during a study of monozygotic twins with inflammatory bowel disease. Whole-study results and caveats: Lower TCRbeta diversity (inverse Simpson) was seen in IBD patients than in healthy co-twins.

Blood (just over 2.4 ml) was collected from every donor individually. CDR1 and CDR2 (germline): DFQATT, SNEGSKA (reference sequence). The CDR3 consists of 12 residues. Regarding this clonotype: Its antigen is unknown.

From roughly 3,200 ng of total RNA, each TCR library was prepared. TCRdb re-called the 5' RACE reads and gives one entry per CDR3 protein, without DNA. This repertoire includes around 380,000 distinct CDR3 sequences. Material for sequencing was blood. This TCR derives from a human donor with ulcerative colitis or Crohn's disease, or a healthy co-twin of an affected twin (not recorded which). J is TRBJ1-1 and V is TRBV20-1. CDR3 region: CSARVGRTEAFF.